This T cell receptor (beta chain) was captured by sequencing in a study of T cells in narcolepsy. Sequencing used immunoSEQ multiplex PCR; TCRdb keeps in-frame clones, though not all of them. The sample carries under 30,000 clones, 85% to 90% recorded once. The CDR3 is 14 amino acids. V was shortened by 4 bases and J by 8 bases, with 14 bases between the two germline ends. Germline V gene lookup returns CDR1 MNHEY and CDR2 SVGAGI. This clone was picked up a small number of times. The genes are TRBV6-5 and TRBJ1-4; no clear D. This TCR came from a human donor with narcolepsy. Sequencing was carried out using CD45RA- memory CD4+ T cells from PBMCs. The CDR3 region is CASSSGRQREKLFF. The CDR3 DNA reads TGTGCCAGCAGTTCCGGCAGGCAAAGGGAAAAACTGTTTTTT.